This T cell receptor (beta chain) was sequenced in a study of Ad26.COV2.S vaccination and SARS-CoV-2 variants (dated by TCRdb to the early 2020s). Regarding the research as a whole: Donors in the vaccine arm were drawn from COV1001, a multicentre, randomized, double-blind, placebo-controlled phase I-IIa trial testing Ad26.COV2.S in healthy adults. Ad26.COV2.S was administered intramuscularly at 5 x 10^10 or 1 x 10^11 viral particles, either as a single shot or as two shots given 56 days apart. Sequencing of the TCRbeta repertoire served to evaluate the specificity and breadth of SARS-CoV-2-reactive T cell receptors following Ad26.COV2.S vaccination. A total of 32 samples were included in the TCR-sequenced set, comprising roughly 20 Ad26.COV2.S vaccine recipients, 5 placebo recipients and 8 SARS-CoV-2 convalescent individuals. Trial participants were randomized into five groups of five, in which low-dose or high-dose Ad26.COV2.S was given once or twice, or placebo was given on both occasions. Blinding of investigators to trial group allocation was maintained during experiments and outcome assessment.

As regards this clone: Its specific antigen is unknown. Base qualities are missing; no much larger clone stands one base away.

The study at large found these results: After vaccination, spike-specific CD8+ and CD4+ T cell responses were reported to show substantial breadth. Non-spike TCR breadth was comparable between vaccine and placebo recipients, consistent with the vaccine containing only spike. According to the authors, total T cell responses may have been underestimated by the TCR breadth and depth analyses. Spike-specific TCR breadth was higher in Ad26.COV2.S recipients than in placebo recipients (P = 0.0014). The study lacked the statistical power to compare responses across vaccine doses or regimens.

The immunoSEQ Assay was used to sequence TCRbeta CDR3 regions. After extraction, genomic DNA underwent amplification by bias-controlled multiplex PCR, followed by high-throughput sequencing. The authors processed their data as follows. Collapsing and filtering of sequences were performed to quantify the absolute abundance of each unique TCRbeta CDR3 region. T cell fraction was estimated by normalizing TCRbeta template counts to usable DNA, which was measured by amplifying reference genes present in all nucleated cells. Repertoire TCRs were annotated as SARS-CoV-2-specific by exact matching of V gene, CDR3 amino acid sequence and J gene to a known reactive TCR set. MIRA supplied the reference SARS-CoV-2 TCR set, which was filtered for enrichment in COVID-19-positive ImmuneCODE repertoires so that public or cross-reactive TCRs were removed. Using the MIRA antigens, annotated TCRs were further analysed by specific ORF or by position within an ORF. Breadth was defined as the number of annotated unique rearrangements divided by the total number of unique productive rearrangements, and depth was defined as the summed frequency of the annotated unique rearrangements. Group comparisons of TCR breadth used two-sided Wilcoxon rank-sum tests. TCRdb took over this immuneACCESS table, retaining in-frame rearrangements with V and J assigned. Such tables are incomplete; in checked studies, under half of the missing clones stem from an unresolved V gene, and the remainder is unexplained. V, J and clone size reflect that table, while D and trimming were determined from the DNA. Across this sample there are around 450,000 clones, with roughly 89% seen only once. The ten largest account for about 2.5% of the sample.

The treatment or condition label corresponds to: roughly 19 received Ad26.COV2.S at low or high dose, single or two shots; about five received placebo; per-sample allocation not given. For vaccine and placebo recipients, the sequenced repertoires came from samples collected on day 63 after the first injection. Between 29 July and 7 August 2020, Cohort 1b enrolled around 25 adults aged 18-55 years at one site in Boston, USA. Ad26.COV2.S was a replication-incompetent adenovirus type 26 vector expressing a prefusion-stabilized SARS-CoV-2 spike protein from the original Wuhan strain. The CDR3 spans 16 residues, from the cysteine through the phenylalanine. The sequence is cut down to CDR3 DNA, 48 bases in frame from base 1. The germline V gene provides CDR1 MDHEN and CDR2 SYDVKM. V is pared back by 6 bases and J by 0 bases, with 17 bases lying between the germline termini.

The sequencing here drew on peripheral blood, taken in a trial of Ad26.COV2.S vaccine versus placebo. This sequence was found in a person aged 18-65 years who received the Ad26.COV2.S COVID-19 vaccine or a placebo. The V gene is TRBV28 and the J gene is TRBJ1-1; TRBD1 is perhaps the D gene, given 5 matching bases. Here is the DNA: TGTGCCAGCAGGCCACCACCGGGGGGGATGAACACTGAAGCTTTCTTT. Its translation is CASRPPPGGMNTEAFF.